Presented here are 26 T cell receptor beta chains from one specimen sequenced in a study of blood T cell repertoires in COVID-19. Sequencing was performed with immunoSEQ multiplex PCR; in TCRdb, only in-frame clones are kept and a portion is missing. This sample carries 300,000 to 400,000 clones, 88% of them seen once, and the ten largest clones take around 0.97%. The specimen was PBMCs or T cells enriched from blood (not recorded which). These TCRs come from a woman under 40 with acute COVID-19.

The chain carries TRBV29-1 and TRBJ2-5; 13 nucleotides match TRBD2. V trimming: 7 bases; J trimming: 5 bases; junction bases outside the gene matches: 7. Germline loops: CDR1 SQVTM, CDR2 ANQGSEA. CDR3 size: 14 residues. The CDR3 region is CSGGLAGARETQYF. CDR3 nucleotides: TGCAGCGGAGGACTAGCGGGGGCCAGGGAGACCCAGTACTTC. Full variable domain (rest looked up from reference TRBV29-1 and TRBJ2-5): SAVISQKPSRDICQRGTSLTIQCQVDSQVTMMFWYRQQPGQSLTLIATANQGSEATYESGFVIDKFPISRPNLTFSTLTVSNMSPEDSSIYLCSGGLAGARETQYFGPGTRLLVL.

The rearrangement joins TRBV6-1 to TRBJ1-5, with 8 bases matching TRBD1. Germline V gives CDR1 MNHNS, CDR2 SASEGT. CDR3 size: 16 residues. With 0 bases clipped from V and 2 bases from J, the junction kept 3 bases outside the gene matches. The CDR3 spells CASSEAVGQGNQPQHF. CDR3 coding DNA: TGTGCCAGCAGTGAAGCGGTGGGACAGGGCAATCAGCCCCAGCATTTT.

The table lists this clone with a few counts. This sequence joins TRBV13 and TRBJ2-7; the D gene is possibly TRBD1 (5 bases). With 5 bases removed from V and 3 bases from J, the gap between germline ends came to 17 bases. Germline CDR1 reads PRHDT; CDR2 reads FYEKMQ (reference sequence). This CDR3 has 15 residues. CDR3 DNA sequence: TGTGCCAGCAGCCCCACCCAGGACATTGGCTACGAGCAGTACTTC. Its protein is CASSPTQDIGYEQYF.

The CDR3 DNA is TGTGCCAGCAGATACGGGACTAGCCCGCCGGGGAGCACGCAGTATTTT. Translation gives CASRYGTSPPGSTQYF. The gene calls are TRBV2 and TRBJ2-3; 9 bases match TRBD2. CDR3 length equals 16 residues. Germline lookup yields CDR1 SNHLY and CDR2 FYNNEI. V lost 6 bases, J lost 9 bases, and 16 bases stayed unmatched. Drawing the rest from reference TRBV2 and TRBJ2-3, the complete variable domain is EPEVTQTPSHQVTQMGQEVILRCVPISNHLYFYWYRQILGQKVEFLVSFYNNEISEKSEIFDDQFSVERPDGSNFTLKIRSTKLEDSAMYFCASRYGTSPPGSTQYFGPGTRLTVL.

This clone turned up a few times. The V gene is TRBV9, the J gene TRBJ1-6, with D unclear. The V end was cut by 1 base, the J end by 11 bases, with 13 bases between. Germline CDR1 is SGDLS and CDR2 is YYNGEE. CDR3 length: 14 residues. CDR3 sequence: CASSVYPAAAPLHF. In DNA form, the CDR3 reads TGTGCCAGCAGCGTATACCCAGCAGCGGCACCCCTCCACTTT.

This chain uses TRBV27 with TRBJ1-1; the match to TRBD1 covers 10 bases. Germline V gene data show CDR1 as MNHEY and CDR2 as SMNVEV (reference sequence). The CDR3 spans 16 residues. V shed 7 bases, J shed 0 bases, and the junction held 8 bases outside the gene matches. CDR3 coding DNA: TGTGCCAGCAAAACACGGGGGACAGGGGTGAACACTGAAGCTTTCTTT. As protein: CASKTRGTGVNTEAFF.

The rearrangement links TRBV2 to TRBJ2-2, with 12 bases that match TRBD2. Trimming cost V 6 bases and J 4 bases; bases outside gene matches: 6. This CDR3 spans 16 amino acids. Germline CDR1 and CDR2: SNHLY and FYNNEI. For the CDR3, the DNA is TGTGCCAGCAGCGCGACTAGCGGGGGACTCACCGGGGAGCTGTTTTTT. Its protein is CASSATSGGLTGELFF.

The chain recombines TRBV29-1 with TRBJ2-7; TRBD2 might be the D (5 bases). Germline CDR1 and CDR2: SQVTM and ANQGSEA. This CDR3 region has 12 residues. Trimming pared 7 bases from V and 2 bases from J, leaving 12 bases between. The CDR3, as DNA: TGCAGCGCCCAGGCCGGGACCTACGAGCAGTACTTC. Translating gives CSAQAGTYEQYF.

Only a few counts were recorded for this clone. The chain employs TRBV7-6 and TRBJ1-4; 9 positions agree with TRBD1. The CDR3 extends over 17 amino acids. Germline assignment: CDR1 SGHVS and CDR2 FNYEAQ. The J segment lost 2 bases and the V segment lost 0 bases, leaving 4 bases of the junction unmatched. The CDR3 loop reads CASSLATGTGTNEKLFF. The DNA of the CDR3 is TGTGCCAGCAGCTTAGCTACCGGGACAGGGACTAATGAAAAACTGTTTTTT.

V usage is TRBV7-3 and J usage is TRBJ1-1; D is ambiguous. The germline V gene has CDR1 SGHTA and CDR2 FQGTGA. The V and J ends lost 0 bases and 1 base respectively, with 3 bases between them. The CDR3 is 13 amino acids. The CDR3 region has the DNA TGTGCCAGCAGCTTAACCCGGAACACTGAAGCTTTCTTT. The encoded protein is CASSLTRNTEAFF.

The V call is TRBV3-1 (or the pseudogene TRBV3-2), the J call TRBJ2-2; D perhaps matches TRBD2 (5 bases). The CDR3 has 14 residues. V gave up 1 base and J gave up 6 bases, with 9 bases separating them. Germline CDR1 is LGHDT and CDR2 is YNNKEL (reference sequence). In nucleotides, the CDR3 is TGTGCCAGCAGCCAAGTACTAGGCGCCGGGGAGCTGTTTTTT. Protein sequence: CASSQVLGAGELFF.

The chain carries TRBV5-1 and TRBJ2-4; D gene unclear. This CDR3 spans 16 amino acids. Trimming stripped 5 bases from V and 0 bases from J, with 15 bases between. CDR1 and CDR2 from the germline V gene are SGHRS and YFSETQ. CDR3 region: CASRADTFVAKNIQYF. CDR3 sequence (DNA): TGCGCCAGCAGGGCAGACACCTTCGTAGCCAAAAACATTCAGTACTTC.

The rearrangement joins TRBV3-1 (or the pseudogene TRBV3-2) to TRBJ2-7; TRBD1 agrees at 8 bases. Germline values: CDR1 LGHDT, CDR2 YNNKEL (reference sequence). Losses at the gene ends were 4 bases for V and 2 bases for J; bases not matched to a gene: 4. The CDR3 is 14 residues long. The CDR3 DNA follows: TGTGCCAGCAGCCCCGGGACAGGTACCTACGAGCAGTACTTC. It codes for CASSPGTGTYEQYF.

This chain connects TRBV18 to TRBJ2-5; TRBD1 matches 8 bases. CDR1 KGHSH and CDR2 LQKENI come from the germline V gene. The CDR3 is made up of 13 amino acids. Trimming removed 7 bases from V and 2 bases from J; junction bases left unmatched: 3. Here the CDR3 DNA reads TGTGCCAGCTTCAGGGGGCGGCAAGAGACCCAGTACTTC. This gives the protein CASFRGRQETQYF.

The rearrangement joins TRBV5-1 to TRBJ2-1; TRBD2 matches 8 bases. Germline V gene lookup returns CDR1 SGHRS and CDR2 YFSETQ. Trimming cost V 7 bases and J 3 bases; bases outside gene matches: 9. CDR3 length equals 15 residues. The CDR3: CASSPTSGYYNEQFF. In DNA, the CDR3 is TGCGCCAGCTCACCAACTAGCGGATACTACAATGAGCAGTTCTTC.

The chain joins TRBV24-1 to TRBJ2-2, with TRBD2 matching 10 bases. The CDR3 totals 19 residues. The trim removed 0 bases at V and 1 base at J, leaving 7 bases unmatched. Per the germline V gene, CDR1 is KGHDR and CDR2 is SFDVKD. Written as DNA, the CDR3 is TGTGCCACCAGTGATTTGCCCTATCTAGCGGGGGTGAACACCGGGGAGCTGTTTTTT. Its protein product is CATSDLPYLAGVNTGELFF.

This chain connects TRBV4-3 to TRBJ1-6; 9 bases map to TRBD1. The V and J ends lost 2 bases and 1 base, in that order; junction bases with no gene match: 12. The CDR3 extends over 20 amino acids. The germline V gene has CDR1 LGHNA and CDR2 YSLEER. For the CDR3, the DNA is TGCGCCAGCAGCCAAAACCCAGGGACAGGGAAAAGTTCCTATAATTCACCCCTCCACTTT. This translates into CASSQNPGTGKSSYNSPLHF.

The chain carries TRBV19 and TRBJ1-4, with D possibly being TRBD1 (5 bases). There are 14 residues in the CDR3. V dropped 5 bases and J dropped 5 bases, with 12 bases sitting between them. Looked up from germline, CDR1 is LNHDA and CDR2 is SQIVND (reference sequence). CDR3 DNA: TGTGCCAGTAGTCCAGGGAGGGTAAATGAAAAACTGTTTTTT. Residues: CASSPGRVNEKLFF.

This chain links TRBV6-5 with TRBJ1-4, with no clear D. The germline V and J ends were trimmed by 8 bases and 0 bases, with 7 bases remaining between them. This CDR3 contains 13 residues. Germline CDR1 is MNHEY and CDR2 is SVGAGI. CDR3 nucleotide sequence: TGTGCCAGCGGCCTAGCAACTAATGAAAAACTGTTTTTT. Its translation: CASGLATNEKLFF.

J is TRBJ1-6 and V is TRBV2; 10 bases are shared with TRBD1. Germline V gene data show CDR1 as SNHLY and CDR2 as FYNNEI. V shed 4 bases and J 4 bases; nucleotides not matched to a gene: 4. The CDR3 contains 16 residues. DNA for the CDR3: TGTGCCAGCAGTGGACGGACAGGGGGGTATAATTCACCCCTCCACTTT. Its protein is CASSGRTGGYNSPLHF.

This sequence joins TRBV7-2 and TRBJ2-3; the D is unclear. The germline V gene has CDR1 SGHTA and CDR2 FQGNSA. This CDR3 has 17 residues. V gave up 5 bases and J gave up 4 bases, with 22 bases separating them. The CDR3: CASSLRSPVNPPDTQYF. CDR3 coding DNA: TGTGCCAGCAGCCTCCGGTCTCCGGTGAACCCCCCAGATACGCAGTATTTT.

The chain recombines TRBV7-3 with TRBJ2-2; tentatively, D is TRBD2 (5 bases). In germline, CDR1 is SGHTA, CDR2 FQGTGA. The CDR3 is made up of 12 amino acids. Trimming took 2 bases from V and 7 from J, leaving 5 bases between them. The DNA for the CDR3 is TGTGCCAGCAGCTTAGAGGGCGGGGAGCTGTTTTTT. Amino acids: CASSLEGGELFF.

CDR3 in DNA: TGTGCCATCAGAGGGATCGGGGACTATGGCTACACCTTC. Its protein product is CAIRGIGDYGYTF. V usage is TRBV10-3 and J usage is TRBJ1-2; D unresolved. V lost 6 bases, J lost 3 bases, and 11 bases lay in between. The V gene's germline CDR1 is ENHRY and CDR2 SYGVKD. The CDR3 extends over 13 amino acids.

J is TRBJ2-1 and V is TRBV6-5; 7 bases line up with TRBD1. The V and J ends lost 7 bases and 9 bases, in that order; junction bases with no gene match: 9. CDR1 is MNHEY and CDR2 is SVGAGI in the germline V gene. The CDR3 totals 13 residues. The CDR3: CASMGTVPSEQFF. CDR3 in DNA: TGTGCCAGCATGGGGACAGTTCCCTCTGAGCAGTTCTTC.

V and J are TRBV7-8 and TRBJ2-1, with 11 bases aligning to TRBD2. The CDR3 is 15 residues long. J gave up 5 bases and V 3 bases, and 3 bases lay outside the gene matches. The germline CDR1 and CDR2 sequences are SGHVS and FQNEAQ. The CDR3 DNA follows: TGTGCCAGCAGCTTTATAGCGGGGGGGGACAATGAGCAGTTCTTC. It yields the protein CASSFIAGGDNEQFF.

The chain carries TRBV5-1 and TRBJ2-7, with 8 bases matching TRBD1. V shed 2 bases and J 5 bases; nucleotides not matched to a gene: 9. CDR3 length: 15 amino acids. Germline V gene sequence: CDR1 SGHRS, CDR2 YFSETQ. This chain's CDR3 is CASSLGAGGADEQYF. CDR3 DNA sequence: TGCGCCAGCAGCTTAGGGGCAGGGGGCGCAGACGAGCAGTACTTC.